One sample yielded the 17 T cell receptor beta chains listed below, sequenced in a study of CD8 T cells in Susac syndrome. The RNA, roughly 0.45 to 1 ug, was put through reverse transcription using random hexamers. MiXCR, run by TCRdb on the immunoSEQ multiplex PCR reads, gives a single entry per CDR3 protein. The sample gives fewer than 200,000 distinct CDR3 sequences, 94% of which show up once; roughly 0.11% is in the top ten. Sequences were obtained from CD4+ T cells from PBMCs. Receptors were obtained from a human donor with Susac syndrome.

This clonotype has a handful of counts. The chain links TRBV9 to TRBJ1-5, with a tentative D call TRBD1 (5 bases). This CDR3 region has 15 residues. The V and J ends lost 2 bases and 3 bases respectively, with 12 bases between them. Germline CDR1 is SGDLS and CDR2 is YYNGEE. The CDR3 coding sequence is TGTGCCAGCAGCGTTACTGACAGCCTCAATCAGCCCCAGCATTTT. This translates into CASSVTDSLNQPQHF.

V is TRBV6-5 and J is TRBJ2-7; D may be TRBD1 or TRBD2 (6 bases each). V was shortened by 6 bases and J by 3 bases, with 24 bases between the two germline ends. The CDR3 runs to 17 residues. Germline CDR1 reads MNHEY; CDR2 reads SVGAGI. CDR3 in amino acids: CASSLLAGSGALYEQYF. The DNA for the CDR3 is TGTGCCAGCAGCTTACTCGCAGGATCGGGGGCGCTCTACGAGCAGTACTTC.

The rearrangement uses TRBV7-2 and TRBJ2-3, with 10 bases that match TRBD2. The CDR3 is made up of 17 amino acids. Germline V gene lookup returns CDR1 SGHTA and CDR2 FQGNSA. Losses at the gene ends were 5 bases for V and 3 bases for J; bases not matched to a gene: 11. CDR3: CASSPEGRTSGTDTQYF. CDR3 DNA: TGTGCCAGCAGCCCCGAAGGTAGGACTAGCGGTACAGATACGCAGTATTTT.

The genes are TRBV6-5 and TRBJ1-2, with TRBD1 identical over 7 bases. Germline assignment: CDR1 MNHEY and CDR2 SVGAGI. The trim removed 5 bases at V and 2 bases at J, leaving 8 bases unmatched. CDR3 size: 15 residues. The CDR3 nucleotides read TGTGCCAGCAGTCTAACCACGACAGGGAACTATGGCTACACCTTC. Protein: CASSLTTTGNYGYTF.

This clonotype was counted once. V and J are TRBV11-2 and TRBJ1-4, with 7 bases identical to TRBD1. Germline loops: CDR1 SGHAT, CDR2 FQNNGV. Trimming cost V 7 bases and J 4 bases; bases outside gene matches: 6. The CDR3 has 14 amino acids. This CDR3 reads CASKTQGFNEKLFF. DNA for the CDR3: TGTGCCAGCAAGACACAGGGGTTTAATGAAAAACTGTTTTTT.

This chain joins TRBV18 and TRBJ2-6; no definite D call. Germline V gene lookup returns CDR1 KGHSH and CDR2 LQKENI. This CDR3 has 16 amino acids. Trimming took 2 bases from V and 0 from J, leaving 8 bases between them. The CDR3 region is CASSPLGISGANVLTF. For the CDR3, the DNA is TGTGCCAGCTCACCATTGGGGATCTCTGGGGCCAACGTCCTGACTTTC.

This chain links TRBV6-6 with TRBJ1-4; 8 nucleotides agree with TRBD1. The length of the CDR3 is 16 residues. The J segment lost 3 bases and the V segment lost 5 bases, leaving 8 bases of the junction unmatched. In germline, CDR1 is MNHNY, CDR2 SVGAGI (reference sequence). The CDR3 region has the DNA TGTGCCAGCAGTCGCTCGGACAGGGTGTCTAATGAAAAACTGTTTTTT. Its protein is CASSRSDRVSNEKLFF.

The rearrangement uses TRBV6-1 and TRBJ1-4; D is unclear. There are 13 residues in the CDR3. Germline CDR1 MNHNS, CDR2 SASEGT. Trimming left V 4 bases short and J 6 bases short, with 9 bases between. The CDR3 region has the DNA TGTGCCAGCAGTGTGAGGACCGATGAAAAACTGTTTTTT. Its protein product is CASSVRTDEKLFF.

CDR3 protein: CSAPSEANTEAFF. Written as DNA, the CDR3 is TGCAGTGCTCCGAGCGAGGCGAACACTGAAGCTTTCTTT. The chain links TRBV20-1 to TRBJ1-1; D remains ambiguous. This CDR3 is built from 13 residues. The V gene's germline CDR1 is DFQATT and CDR2 SNEGSKA (reference sequence). With 5 bases removed from V and 1 base from J, the gap between germline ends came to 11 bases.

This chain joins TRBV18 and TRBJ2-5, with D uncertain. With 3 bases removed from V and 4 bases from J, the gap between germline ends came to 15 bases. The CDR3 is 15 residues long. Germline CDR1 KGHSH, CDR2 LQKENI. The CDR3 DNA is TGTGCCAGCTCACCCGGGCAGATCTTACGAGAGACCCAGTACTTC. Protein product: CASSPGQILRETQYF.

This clonotype was observed once. The genes are TRBV6-2 or TRBV6-3 and TRBJ1-5; TRBD1 matches at 7 bases. The CDR3 loop spans 16 amino acids. CDR1 and CDR2 from the germline V gene are MNHEY and SVGEGT. V lost 0 bases and J lost 3; bases outside the gene matches: 5. The CDR3 coding sequence is TGTGCCAGCAGTTACTCGACGGGACAGCTCAATCAGCCCCAGCATTTT. Translated: CASSYSTGQLNQPQHF.

The gene calls are TRBV20-1 and TRBJ2-1, with 7 bases aligning to TRBD1. Germline trimming cut 6 bases from V and 5 bases from J; bases unmatched to any gene: 10. This CDR3 is 14 amino acids long. From germline, CDR1 is DFQATT and CDR2 SNEGSKA (reference sequence). In DNA, the CDR3 is TGCAGTGCCGCGGCAGGGGGTGTCGACAATGAGCAGTTCTTC. It translates to CSAAAGGVDNEQFF.

This clonotype was detected only once. This chain connects TRBV6-2 or TRBV6-3 to TRBJ1-4, with unresolved D. The CDR3 spans 14 residues. The germline V and J ends were trimmed by 4 bases and 10 bases, with 16 bases remaining between them. CDR1 and CDR2 (germline): MNHEY, SVGEGT. CDR3 bases: TGTGCCAGCAGTTCGGCAGGCAACGATGGAAAACTGTTTTTT. Its translation: CASSSAGNDGKLFF.

The CDR3 coding sequence is TGTGCCAGCAGCTTGTCGACGGGTAGCTCCTACAATGAGCAGTTCTTC. Its protein is CASSLSTGSSYNEQFF. The rearrangement joins TRBV11-3 to TRBJ2-1; D is uncertain. CDR1 and CDR2 from the germline V gene are SGHNT and YENEEA. The V end was cut by 3 bases, the J end by 0 bases, with 12 bases between. The CDR3 spans 16 residues.

The chain employs TRBV3-1 and TRBJ2-7; D unclear. CDR3 length equals 17 residues. With 2 bases removed from V and 0 bases from J, the gap between germline ends came to 17 bases. Germline CDR1 LGHDT, CDR2 YNNKEL (reference sequence). Here the CDR3 reads CASSQSRTILHSYEQYF. DNA of the CDR3: TGTGCCAGCAGCCAATCCAGGACCATCCTCCACTCCTACGAGCAGTACTTC.

V gene TRBV30 combines with J gene TRBJ2-4; TRBD1 aligns across 7 bases. Unmatched junction bases numbered 5, after V lost 2 bases and J lost 7 bases. The CDR3 runs 13 residues. From germline, CDR1 is GTSNPN and CDR2 SVGIG (reference sequence). The CDR3 region has the DNA TGTGCCTGGAGTATGCAGGGGGAGAACATTCAGTACTTC. Translated: CAWSMQGENIQYF.

The rearrangement links TRBV6-5 to TRBJ1-2, with a possible D match to TRBD1 (5 bases). Trimming shortened V by 2 bases and J by 8 bases, and 9 bases separated the two germline ends. Germline lookup yields CDR1 MNHEY and CDR2 SVGAGI. CDR3 length equals 12 residues. CDR3 region: CASSYGADGYTF. The CDR3, as DNA: TGTGCCAGCAGTTACGGGGCCGACGGCTACACCTTC.